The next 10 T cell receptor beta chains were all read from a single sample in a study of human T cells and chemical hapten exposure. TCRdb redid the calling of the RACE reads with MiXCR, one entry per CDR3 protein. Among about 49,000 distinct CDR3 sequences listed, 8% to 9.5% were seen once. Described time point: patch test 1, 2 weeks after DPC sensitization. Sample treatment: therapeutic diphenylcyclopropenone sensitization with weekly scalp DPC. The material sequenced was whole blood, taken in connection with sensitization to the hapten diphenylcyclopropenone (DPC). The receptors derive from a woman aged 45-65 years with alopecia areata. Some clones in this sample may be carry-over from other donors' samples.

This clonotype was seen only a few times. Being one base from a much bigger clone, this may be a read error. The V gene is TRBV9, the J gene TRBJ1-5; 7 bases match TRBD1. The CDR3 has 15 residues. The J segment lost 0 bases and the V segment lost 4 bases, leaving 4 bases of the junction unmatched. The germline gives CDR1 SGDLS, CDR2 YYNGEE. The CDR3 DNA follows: TGTGCCAGCAGCTCGGGACAGACTAGCAATCAGCCCCAGCATTTT. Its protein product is CASSSGQTSNQPQHF.

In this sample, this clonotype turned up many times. CDR3 protein: CASSVASQETQYF. The CDR3 coding sequence is TGTGCCAGCAGCGTAGCTTCCCAAGAGACCCAGTACTTC. The chain recombines TRBV9 with TRBJ2-5; no firm D call. There are 13 residues in the CDR3. Trimming pared 0 bases from V and 1 base from J, leaving 4 bases between. CDR1 and CDR2 (germline): SGDLS, YYNGEE.

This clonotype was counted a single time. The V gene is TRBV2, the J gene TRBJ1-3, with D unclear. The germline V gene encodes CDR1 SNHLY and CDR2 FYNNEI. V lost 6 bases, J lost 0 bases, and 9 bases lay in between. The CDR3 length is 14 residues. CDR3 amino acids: CASSPRSSGNTIYF. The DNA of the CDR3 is TGTGCCAGCAGCCCCAGGAGCTCTGGAAACACCATATATTTT.

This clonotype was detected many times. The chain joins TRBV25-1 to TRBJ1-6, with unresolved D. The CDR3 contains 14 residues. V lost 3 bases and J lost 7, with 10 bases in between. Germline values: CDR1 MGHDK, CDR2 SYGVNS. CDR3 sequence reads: CASSEEPRNSPLHF. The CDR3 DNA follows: TGTGCCAGCAGTGAGGAACCTCGGAATTCACCCCTCCACTTT. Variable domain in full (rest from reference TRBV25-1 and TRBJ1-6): EADIYQTPRYLVIGTGKKITLECSQTMGHDKMYWYQQDPGMELHLIHYSYGVNSTEKGDLSSESTVSRIRTEHFPLTLESARPSHTSQYLCASSEEPRNSPLHFGNGTRLTVT.

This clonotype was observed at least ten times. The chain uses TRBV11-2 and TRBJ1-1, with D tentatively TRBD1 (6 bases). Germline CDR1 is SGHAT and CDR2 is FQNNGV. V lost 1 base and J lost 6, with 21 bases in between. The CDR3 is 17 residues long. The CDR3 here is CASSLVGAGARGPEAFF. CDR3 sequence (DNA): TGTGCCAGCAGCTTAGTGGGGGCGGGGGCCCGAGGACCTGAAGCTTTCTTT.

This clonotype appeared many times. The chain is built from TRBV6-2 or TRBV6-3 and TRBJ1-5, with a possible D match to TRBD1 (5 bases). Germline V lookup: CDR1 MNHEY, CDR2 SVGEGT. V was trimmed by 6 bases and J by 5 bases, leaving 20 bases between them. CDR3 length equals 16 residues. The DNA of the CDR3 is TGTGCCAGCAGGCCCCTTCAGGGTCCGGGGGATCAGCCCCAGCATTTT. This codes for CASRPLQGPGDQPQHF.

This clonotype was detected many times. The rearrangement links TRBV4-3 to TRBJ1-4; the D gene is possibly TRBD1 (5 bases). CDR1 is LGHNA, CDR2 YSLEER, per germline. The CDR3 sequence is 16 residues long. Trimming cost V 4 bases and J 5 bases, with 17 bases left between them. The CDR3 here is CASSREPGGMNEKLFF. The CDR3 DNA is TGCGCCAGCAGCCGAGAGCCGGGGGGTATGAATGAAAAACTGTTTTTT.

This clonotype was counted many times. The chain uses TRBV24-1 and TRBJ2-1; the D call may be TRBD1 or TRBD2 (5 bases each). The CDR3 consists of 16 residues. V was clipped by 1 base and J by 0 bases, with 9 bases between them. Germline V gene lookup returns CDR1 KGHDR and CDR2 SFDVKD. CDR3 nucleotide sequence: TGTGCCACCAGTGATTTATCAGGGAGCTCCTACAATGAGCAGTTCTTC. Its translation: CATSDLSGSSYNEQFF.

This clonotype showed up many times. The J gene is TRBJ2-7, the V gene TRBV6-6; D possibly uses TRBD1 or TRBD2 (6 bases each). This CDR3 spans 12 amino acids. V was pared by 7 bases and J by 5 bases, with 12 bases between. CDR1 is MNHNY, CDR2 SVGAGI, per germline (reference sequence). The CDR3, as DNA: TGTGCCAGCACCCAAGGGGGGAACGAGCAGTACTTC. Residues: CASTQGGNEQYF.

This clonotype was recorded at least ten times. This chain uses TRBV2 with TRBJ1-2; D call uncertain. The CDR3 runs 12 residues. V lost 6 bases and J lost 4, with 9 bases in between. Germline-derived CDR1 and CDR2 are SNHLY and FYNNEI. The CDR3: CASSPAGYGYTF. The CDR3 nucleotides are TGTGCCAGCAGCCCTGCTGGCTATGGCTACACCTTC.